This T cell receptor (beta chain) came from a study of shared clonotypes between healthy human individuals. With regard to this clone: What it binds is unknown.

The repertoire was sequenced with immunoSEQ multiplex PCR; TCRdb's copy has only in-frame clones and lacks some. In the table there are more than 2,000,000 clones, around nine tenths of which are singletons. The CDR3 runs 13 residues. V lost 6 bases, J lost 7 bases, and 6 bases stayed unmatched. Germline V lookup: CDR1 SGHTA, CDR2 FQGNSA. Points from the study as a whole: Inspection by rarefaction showed sorted-subset sequencing to be incomplete despite large depth.

What was sequenced was naive CD4+ T cells sorted from blood. Subset indicated: CD45RA+ positively selected. This TCR came from a man between 18 and 35 years old in good health. This rearrangement joins TRBV7-2 to TRBJ1-5, with 7 nucleotides matching TRBD1. The CDR3: CASSYRGGQPQHF. CDR3 bases: TGTGCCAGCAGTTACAGGGGCGGGCAGCCCCAGCATTTT.